The rows below give T cell receptor beta chains drawn from one sample of a study of resident and recirculating memory T cells in vitiligo. Produced via immunoSEQ multiplex PCR; TCRdb's table is partial and in-frame only. The sample has around 78,000 clones, around 90% seen once; the top ten hold more than 5%. Sequences were obtained from blood. The receptors were sampled from a male donor with vitiligo. Each CDR3 is given with its conserved first and last residue. Clone size, where shown, is once, few, many, or a class for clones that have expanded.

J gene: TRBJ2-1
V gene: TRBV7-9
clone size: NA
CDR3 protein: CASSLDFRKNEQFF

J gene: TRBJ2-7
V gene: TRBV14
clone size: NA
CDR3 protein: CASSHSPGLAGSYEQYF

J gene: TRBJ2-1
V gene: TRBV11-2
clone size: once
CDR3 protein: CASSLDLGGNEQFF

J gene: TRBJ2-2
V gene: TRBV19
clone size: NA
CDR3 protein: CASGDRGRGGVTGELFF

J gene: TRBJ2-5
V gene: TRBV4-1
clone size: NA
CDR3 protein: CASSQIVQETQYF

J gene: TRBJ2-5
V gene: TRBV30
clone size: once
CDR3 protein: CAWSEPTPQETQYF

J gene: TRBJ2-5
V gene: TRBV2
clone size: NA
CDR3 protein: CASSRASGNQETQYF

J gene: TRBJ2-3
V gene: TRBV28
clone size: NA
CDR3 protein: CASSFRREGADTQYF

J gene: TRBJ2-7
V gene: TRBV4-1
clone size: NA
CDR3 protein: CASSQVPDRPYEQYF

J gene: TRBJ1-2
V gene: TRBV9
clone size: NA
CDR3 protein: CASTVAGQGHGYTF

J gene: TRBJ2-7
V gene: TRBV13
clone size: NA
CDR3 protein: CASSRPGTGDYEQYF

J gene: TRBJ2-7
V gene: TRBV6-5
clone size: NA
CDR3 protein: CASSGTRPDEQYF

J gene: TRBJ2-3
V gene: TRBV11-3
clone size: NA
CDR3 protein: CASSSYLGTGGTDTQYF

J gene: TRBJ2-2
V gene: TRBV19
clone size: NA
CDR3 protein: CASKKLAGNTGELFF

J gene: TRBJ2-1
V gene: TRBV18
clone size: NA
CDR3 protein: CASSPTQLLQILGQFF

J gene: TRBJ2-3
V gene: TRBV6-1
clone size: few
CDR3 protein: CASSASLGLGGTQYF

J gene: TRBJ2-2
V gene: TRBV11-1
clone size: NA
CDR3 protein: CASSPLNAGELFF

J gene: TRBJ1-1
V gene: TRBV19
clone size: NA
CDR3 protein: CASSPRGPSEAFF

J gene: TRBJ1-3
V gene: TRBV28
clone size: NA
CDR3 protein: CASSPTDSGNTIYF

J gene: TRBJ2-1
V gene: TRBV7-2
clone size: NA
CDR3 protein: CASSLPGLAGGAYNEQFF

J gene: TRBJ2-1
V gene: TRBV10-3
clone size: NA
CDR3 protein: CAIGGRTSGREQFF

J gene: TRBJ1-5
V gene: TRBV27
clone size: NA
CDR3 protein: CASSSALRGISNQPQHF

J gene: TRBJ2-7
V gene: TRBV28
clone size: NA
CDR3 protein: CASTTVASGSYEQYF

J gene: TRBJ1-2
V gene: TRBV6-5
clone size: NA
CDR3 protein: CASSATGGDGYTF

J gene: TRBJ2-1
V gene: TRBV5-1
clone size: NA
CDR3 protein: CASSLSGGIYNEQFF

J gene: TRBJ2-5
V gene: TRBV4-2
clone size: few
CDR3 protein: CASSQDPGEGPQETQYF

J gene: TRBJ1-4
V gene: TRBV2
clone size: NA
CDR3 protein: CASARDTSTNEKLFF

J gene: TRBJ2-1
V gene: TRBV28
clone size: NA
CDR3 protein: CASSSGTLKAHNEQFF

J gene: TRBJ2-3
V gene: TRBV7-6
clone size: once
CDR3 protein: CASSLAPSGGIAGDTQYF

J gene: TRBJ2-5
V gene: TRBV5-1
clone size: NA
CDR3 protein: CASSLAGLTALQETQYF

J gene: TRBJ2-5
V gene: TRBV4-3
clone size: NA
CDR3 protein: CASSQASGRGETQYF

J gene: TRBJ2-5
V gene: TRBV25-1
clone size: NA
CDR3 protein: CASRERGTTQETQYF

J gene: TRBJ2-3
V gene: TRBV2
clone size: NA
CDR3 protein: CASTPRLAGGKNTQYF

J gene: TRBJ1-2
V gene: TRBV7-2
clone size: NA
CDR3 protein: CASSLAGGNYGYTF